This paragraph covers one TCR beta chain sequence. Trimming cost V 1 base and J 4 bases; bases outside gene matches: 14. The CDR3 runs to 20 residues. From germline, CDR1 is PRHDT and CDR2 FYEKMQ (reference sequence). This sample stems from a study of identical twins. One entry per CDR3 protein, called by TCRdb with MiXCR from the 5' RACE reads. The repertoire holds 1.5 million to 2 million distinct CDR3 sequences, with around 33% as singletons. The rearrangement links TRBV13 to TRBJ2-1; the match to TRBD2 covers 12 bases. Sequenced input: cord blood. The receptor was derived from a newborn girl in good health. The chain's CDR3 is CASSLVPRLAGEPFYNEQFF. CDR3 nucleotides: TGTGCCAGCAGCTTAGTCCCTCGACTAGCGGGAGAGCCCTTTTACAATGAGCAGTTCTTC.